The 6 T cell receptor beta chains listed next were all sequenced from one sample in a study of blood T cell repertoires in COVID-19. TCRdb keeps only in-frame clones here, not all; method: immunoSEQ multiplex PCR. The table records 300,000 to 350,000 clones, around 90% of them present only once. Specimen: peripheral blood. Every receptor here comes from a man between 18 and 29 years old with active or convalescent COVID-19.

V gene TRBV9 combines with J gene TRBJ1-4; D gene ambiguous. V lost 0 bases and J lost 7, with 10 bases in between. The germline CDR1 and CDR2 sequences are SGDLS and YYNGEE. This CDR3 is built from 14 residues. CDR3 protein: CASSVDSWAEKLFF. In DNA form, the CDR3 reads TGTGCCAGCAGCGTAGATAGTTGGGCTGAAAAACTGTTTTTT.

This clone turned up a few times. V gene TRBV18 combines with J gene TRBJ2-7; 7 bases align to TRBD1. With 5 bases clipped from V and 2 bases from J, the junction kept 3 bases outside the gene matches. Germline V gene lookup returns CDR1 KGHSH and CDR2 LQKENI. The CDR3 is 13 residues long. CDR3 amino acids: CASSNRGPYEQYF. DNA of the CDR3: TGTGCCAGCTCAAACAGGGGCCCCTACGAGCAGTACTTC.

This chain joins TRBV15 and TRBJ2-3; 8 nucleotides agree with TRBD2. The CDR3 is 17 amino acids. Per germline, CDR1 LNHNV and CDR2 YYDKDF (reference sequence). With V trimmed by 2 bases and J by 4 bases, 11 bases remained unmatched. In nucleotides, the CDR3 is TGTGCCACCAGCAGATTAGCGGGGACCACGGTACCAGATACGCAGTATTTT. It specifies CATSRLAGTTVPDTQYF.

The J gene is TRBJ2-5, the V gene TRBV27; TRBD2 aligns across 8 bases. Germline V lookup: CDR1 MNHEY, CDR2 SMNVEV (reference sequence). This CDR3 has 15 amino acids. V gave up 2 bases and J gave up 4 bases; unmatched junction bases: 6. CDR3 residues: CASSLLAGPGETQYF. CDR3 DNA sequence: TGTGCCAGCAGTTTACTAGCGGGTCCCGGAGAGACCCAGTACTTC.

The chain has TRBV4-1 and TRBJ2-7; no reliable D call. This CDR3 region has 12 residues. V lost 1 base to trimming and J lost 5 bases, with 6 bases between them. Germline lookup yields CDR1 MGHRA and CDR2 YSYEKL. CDR3 sequence: CASSQGENEQYF. CDR3 in DNA: TGCGCCAGCAGCCAAGGAGAAAACGAGCAGTACTTC.

The V and J genes are TRBV10-3 and TRBJ2-5, with 7 nucleotides matching TRBD2. CDR1 ENHRY and CDR2 SYGVKD come from the germline V gene. V shed 6 bases and J 3 bases; nucleotides not matched to a gene: 10. CDR3 length: 15 residues. CDR3 sequence (DNA): TGTGCCATCAGGGACCCACGGGGAGGGGAAGAGACCCAGTACTTC. Residues: CAIRDPRGGEETQYF.